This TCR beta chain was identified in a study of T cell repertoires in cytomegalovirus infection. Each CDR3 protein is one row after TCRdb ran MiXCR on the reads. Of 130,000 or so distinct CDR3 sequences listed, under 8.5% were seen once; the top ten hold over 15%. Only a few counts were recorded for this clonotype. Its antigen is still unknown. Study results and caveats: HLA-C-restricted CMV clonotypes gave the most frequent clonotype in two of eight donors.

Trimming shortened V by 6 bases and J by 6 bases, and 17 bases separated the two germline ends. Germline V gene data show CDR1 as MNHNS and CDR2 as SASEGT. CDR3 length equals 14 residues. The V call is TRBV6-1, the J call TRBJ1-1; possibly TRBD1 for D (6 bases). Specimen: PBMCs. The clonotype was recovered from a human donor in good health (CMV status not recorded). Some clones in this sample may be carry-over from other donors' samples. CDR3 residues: CASRKTGWDAEAFF. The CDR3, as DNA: TGTGCCAGCAGAAAGACAGGCTGGGACGCTGAAGCTTTCTTT.